The sequence of this T cell receptor (beta chain) was determined in a study of T cells in Graves' hyperthyroidism and ophthalmopathy. The investigators amplified TCR beta CDR3 regions from RNA transcripts. The TCR CDR3 first-round RT-PCR relied on the HTBI primer set. From the multiplex PCR reads, TCRdb called clonotypes with MiXCR, one entry per CDR3 protein. The sample holds approximately 740,000 distinct CDR3 sequences, around 13% seen once. The CDR3 loop spans 14 amino acids. CDR1 and CDR2 from the germline V gene are MDHEN and SYDVKM. The V and J ends lost 7 bases and 0 bases respectively, with 13 bases between them. The count of this clonotype is one.

The sequenced material came from blood. This receptor was obtained from a young woman with Graves' hyperthyroidism. This chain links TRBV28 with TRBJ2-7; D ambiguous. CDR3 DNA sequence: TGTGCCAGCACCCCCGTCCAGAGCTCCTACGAGCAGTACTTC. This translates into CASTPVQSSYEQYF.